This T cell receptor (beta chain) comes out of a study of CD8 T cells in ankylosing spondylitis. Study-wide results and caveats: The authors found the disease-linked clones to be CD8+ and relatively rare in peripheral blood. Within ankylosing spondylitis blood, a TCR beta motif made up of several highly homologous variants appeared to be characteristic.

In TCRdb, the 5' RACE reads were re-called with MiXCR into one record per CDR3 protein. The data contain around 130,000 distinct CDR3 sequences, about a tenth of them singletons. The CDR3 is 12 residues long. In germline, CDR1 is SGHTA, CDR2 FQGNSA. As for this clonotype: Its antigen is not identified. One end of the junction varies from germline; a read error may be responsible.

Input material: blood, either unsorted or a sorted T cell fraction (not recorded which). The sequence was collected from a male donor with ankylosing spondylitis or in good health (not recorded which). The V and J genes are TRBV7-2 and TRBJ2-7; D call uncertain. CDR3: CASSLGSYDQYF. DNA of the CDR3: TGTGCCAGCAGCTTAGGCAGCTACGATCAGTACTTC.